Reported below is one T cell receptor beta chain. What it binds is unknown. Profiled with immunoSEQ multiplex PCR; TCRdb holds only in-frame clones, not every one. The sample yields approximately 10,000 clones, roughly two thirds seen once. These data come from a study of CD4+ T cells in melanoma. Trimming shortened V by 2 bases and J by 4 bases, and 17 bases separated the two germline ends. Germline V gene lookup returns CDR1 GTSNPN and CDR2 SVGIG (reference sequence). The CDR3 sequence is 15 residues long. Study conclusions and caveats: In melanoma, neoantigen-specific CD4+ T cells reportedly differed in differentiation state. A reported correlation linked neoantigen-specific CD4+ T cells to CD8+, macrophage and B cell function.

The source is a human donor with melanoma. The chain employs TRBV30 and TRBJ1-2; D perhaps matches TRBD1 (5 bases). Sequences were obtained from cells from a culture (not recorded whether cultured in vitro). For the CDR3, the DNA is TGTGCCTGGAGTTCTCAGCGGGGCCCGAGCTATGGCTACACCTTC. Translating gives CAWSSQRGPSYGYTF.